Listed here is a single T cell receptor (beta chain). The sample originates from a study of T cells expressing NK-cell markers. Reanalyzing the 5' RACE reads, TCRdb keeps one entry per CDR3 protein, without DNA. The repertoire table contains around 380,000 distinct CDR3 sequences. This CDR3 has 17 amino acids. CDR1 is SGHRS and CDR2 is YFSETQ in the germline V gene. The TCR originated in a woman aged 45-65 years in good health. The chain joins TRBV5-1 to TRBJ2-1. Sequenced material: blood T cells: a sorted CD56 or NKG2C T cell subset, CD4+ or CD8+ T cells, or bulk PBMC T cells (not recorded which). CDR3 in amino acids: CASYGLVSGSSYNEQFF. Full variable domain (missing parts from reference TRBV5-1 and TRBJ2-1): KAGVTQTPRYLIKTRGQQVTLSCSPISGHRSVSWYQQTPGQGLQFLFEYFSETQRNKGNFPGRFSGRQFSNSRSEMNVSTLELGDSALYLCASYGLVSGSSYNEQFFGPGTRLTVL.